Sequencing of this TCR beta chain was carried out in a study of T-cell reconstitution after alpha-beta-depleted transplantation in children. For TCRbeta, the library was prepared with unique molecular identifiers. One entry per CDR3 protein, called by TCRdb with MiXCR from the PCR reads. The repertoire holds over 70,000 distinct CDR3 sequences, with 7.5% to 9.5% as singletons. Germline CDR1 reads KGHDR; CDR2 reads SFDVKD. V shed 4 bases, J shed 13 bases, and the junction held 7 bases outside the gene matches. The length of the CDR3 is 13 residues. This clonotype has a count of ten or more. The rearrangement joins TRBV24-1 to TRBJ1-2, with 11 bases that match TRBD1. The specimen comprised PBMCs from the stem cell graft donor, sampled from the stem cell graft. This sequence originates from a human donor who donated a stem cell graft to a child with congenital amegakaryocytic thrombocytopenia. CDR3 protein: CATSDQDRGHTTF. The CDR3 coding sequence is TGTGCCACCAGTGACCAGGACAGGGGGCATACCACCTTC.